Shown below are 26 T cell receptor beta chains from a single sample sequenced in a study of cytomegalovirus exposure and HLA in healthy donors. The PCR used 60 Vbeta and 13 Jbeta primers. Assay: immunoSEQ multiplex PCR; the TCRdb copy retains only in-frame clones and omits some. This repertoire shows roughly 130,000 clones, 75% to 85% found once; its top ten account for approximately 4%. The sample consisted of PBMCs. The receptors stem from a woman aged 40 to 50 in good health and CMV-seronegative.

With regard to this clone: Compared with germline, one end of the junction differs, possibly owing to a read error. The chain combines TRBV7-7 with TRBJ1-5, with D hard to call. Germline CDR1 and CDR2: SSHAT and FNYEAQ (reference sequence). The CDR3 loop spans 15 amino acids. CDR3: CASSPRGDVDQPQHF. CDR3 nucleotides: TGTGCTAGCAGCCCCCGGGGAGACGTGGATCAGCCCCAGCATTTT.

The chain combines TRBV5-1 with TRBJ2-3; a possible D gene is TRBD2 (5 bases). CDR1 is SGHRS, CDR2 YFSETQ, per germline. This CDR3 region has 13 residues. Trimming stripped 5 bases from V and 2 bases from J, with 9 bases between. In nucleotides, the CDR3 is TGCGCCAGCAGAATGGACTCCACAGATACGCAGTATTTT. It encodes CASRMDSTDTQYF.

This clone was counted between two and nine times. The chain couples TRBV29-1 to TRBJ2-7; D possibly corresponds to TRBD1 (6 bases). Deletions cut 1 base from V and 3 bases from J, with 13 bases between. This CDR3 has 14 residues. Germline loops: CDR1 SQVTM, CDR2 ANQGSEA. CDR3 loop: CSVEGWSGDYEQYF. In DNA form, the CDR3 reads TGCAGCGTTGAAGGGTGGTCAGGGGACTACGAGCAGTACTTC.

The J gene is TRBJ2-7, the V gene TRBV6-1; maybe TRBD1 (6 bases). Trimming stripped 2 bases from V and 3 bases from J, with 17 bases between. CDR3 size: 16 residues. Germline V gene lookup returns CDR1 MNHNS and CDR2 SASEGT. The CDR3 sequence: CASSESNMGTFYEQYF. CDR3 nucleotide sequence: TGTGCCAGCAGTGAAAGTAATATGGGGACATTCTACGAGCAGTACTTC.

Here the CDR3 DNA reads TGTGCCAGCAGTGAATACGGTAGCGTGCGGTCAGATACGCAGTATTTT. Its protein is CASSEYGSVRSDTQYF. This chain links TRBV25-1 with TRBJ2-3; TRBD2 might be the D (5 bases). This CDR3 comprises 16 residues. Germline V CDR1 and CDR2: MGHDK, SYGVNS. V lost 0 bases to trimming and J lost 4 bases, with 14 bases between them.

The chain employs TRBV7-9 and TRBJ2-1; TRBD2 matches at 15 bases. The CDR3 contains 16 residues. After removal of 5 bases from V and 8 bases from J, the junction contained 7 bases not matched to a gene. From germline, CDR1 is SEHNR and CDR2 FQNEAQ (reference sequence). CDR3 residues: CASSQGLAGGRDEQFF. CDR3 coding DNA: TGTGCCAGCAGCCAAGGACTAGCGGGGGGGCGTGATGAGCAGTTCTTC. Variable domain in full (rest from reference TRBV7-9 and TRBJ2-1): DTGVSQNPRHKITKRGQNVTFRCDPISEHNRLYWYRQTLGQGPEFLTYFQNEAQLEKSRLLSDRFSAERPKGSFSTLEIQRTEQGDSAMYLCASSQGLAGGRDEQFFGPGTRLTVL.

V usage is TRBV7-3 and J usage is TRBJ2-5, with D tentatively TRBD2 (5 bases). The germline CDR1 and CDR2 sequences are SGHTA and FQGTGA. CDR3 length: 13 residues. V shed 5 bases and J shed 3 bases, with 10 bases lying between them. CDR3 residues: CASSPTREETQYF. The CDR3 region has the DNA TGTGCCAGCAGCCCTACTAGAGAAGAGACCCAGTACTTC.

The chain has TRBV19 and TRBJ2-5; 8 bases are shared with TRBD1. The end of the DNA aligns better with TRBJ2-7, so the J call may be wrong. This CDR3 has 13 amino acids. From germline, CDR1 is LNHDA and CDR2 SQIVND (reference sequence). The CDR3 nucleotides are TGTGCCAGTAGTATTCAGGGGGCTAACGAGCAGTACTTC. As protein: CASSIQGANEQYF.

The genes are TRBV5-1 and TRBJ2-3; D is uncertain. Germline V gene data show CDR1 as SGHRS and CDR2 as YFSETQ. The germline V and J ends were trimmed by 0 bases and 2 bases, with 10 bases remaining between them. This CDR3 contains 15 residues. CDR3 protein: CASSLDIAYTDTQYF. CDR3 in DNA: TGCGCCAGCAGCTTGGACATAGCCTACACAGATACGCAGTATTTT.

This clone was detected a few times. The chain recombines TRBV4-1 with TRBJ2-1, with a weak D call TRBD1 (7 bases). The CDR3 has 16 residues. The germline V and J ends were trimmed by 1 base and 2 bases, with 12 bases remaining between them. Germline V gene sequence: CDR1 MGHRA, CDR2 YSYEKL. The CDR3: CASSQGSRGAYNEQFF. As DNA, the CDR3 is TGCGCCAGCAGCCAAGGGTCCAGGGGGGCCTACAATGAGCAGTTCTTC.

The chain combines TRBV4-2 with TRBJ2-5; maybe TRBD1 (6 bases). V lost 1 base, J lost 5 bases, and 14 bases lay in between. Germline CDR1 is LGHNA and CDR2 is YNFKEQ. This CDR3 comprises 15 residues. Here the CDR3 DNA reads TGTGCCAGCAGCCAAGGGGATGCCACAGGGGAGACCCAGTACTTC. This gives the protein CASSQGDATGETQYF.

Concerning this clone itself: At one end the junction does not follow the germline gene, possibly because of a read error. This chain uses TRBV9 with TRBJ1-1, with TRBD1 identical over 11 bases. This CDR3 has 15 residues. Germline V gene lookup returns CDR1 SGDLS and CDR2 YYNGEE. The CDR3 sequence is CPSSVGTGGNTEAFF. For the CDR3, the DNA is TGTCCCAGCAGCGTAGGGACAGGGGGTAACACTGAAGCTTTCTTT.

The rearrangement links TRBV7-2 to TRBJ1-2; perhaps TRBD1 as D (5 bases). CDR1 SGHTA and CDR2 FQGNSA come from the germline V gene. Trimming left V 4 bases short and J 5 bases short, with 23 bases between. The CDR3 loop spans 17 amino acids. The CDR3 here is CASSSGIGRGDYYGYTF. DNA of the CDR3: TGTGCCAGCAGCTCCGGTATCGGGCGGGGCGATTATTATGGCTACACCTTC.

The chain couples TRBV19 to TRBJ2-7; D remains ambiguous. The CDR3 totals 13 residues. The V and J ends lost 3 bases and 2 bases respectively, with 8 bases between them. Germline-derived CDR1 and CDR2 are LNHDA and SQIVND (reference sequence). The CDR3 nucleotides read TGTGCCAGTAGTATTAACCGAGCCTACGAGCAGTACTTC. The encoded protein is CASSINRAYEQYF. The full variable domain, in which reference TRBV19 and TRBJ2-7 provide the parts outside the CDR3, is DGGITQSPKYLFRKEGQNVTLSCEQNLNHDAMYWYRQDPGQGLRLIYYSQIVNDFQKGDIAEGYSVSREKKESFPLTVTSAQKNPTAFYLCASSINRAYEQYFGPGTRLTVT.

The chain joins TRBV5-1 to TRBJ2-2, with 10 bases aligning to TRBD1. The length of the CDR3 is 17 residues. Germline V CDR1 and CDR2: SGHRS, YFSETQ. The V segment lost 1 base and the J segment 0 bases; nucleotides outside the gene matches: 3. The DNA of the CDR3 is TGCGCCAGCAGCTTGCGCGACAGGGGGCCGAACACCGGGGAGCTGTTTTTT. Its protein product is CASSLRDRGPNTGELFF.

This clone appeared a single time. CDR3: CASSSGTGGRTRRGNEQFF. CDR3 bases: TGTGCCAGCAGTTCCGGGACAGGGGGACGGACTAGGAGGGGCAATGAGCAGTTCTTC. The chain is built from TRBV28 and TRBJ2-1, with 11 bases lining up with TRBD1. CDR3 length: 19 residues. CDR1 is MDHEN and CDR2 is SYDVKM in the germline V gene. The junction had 17 bases not matched to a gene; V was cut back by 4 bases and J by 6 bases.

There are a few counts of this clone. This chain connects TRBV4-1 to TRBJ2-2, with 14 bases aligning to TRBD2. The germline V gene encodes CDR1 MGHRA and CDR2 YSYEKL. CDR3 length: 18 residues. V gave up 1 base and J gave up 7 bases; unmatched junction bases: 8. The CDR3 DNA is TGCGCCAGCAGCCAAGCCCGACTAGCGGGGGGGCCGGGCGGGGAGCTGTTTTTT. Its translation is CASSQARLAGGPGGELFF.

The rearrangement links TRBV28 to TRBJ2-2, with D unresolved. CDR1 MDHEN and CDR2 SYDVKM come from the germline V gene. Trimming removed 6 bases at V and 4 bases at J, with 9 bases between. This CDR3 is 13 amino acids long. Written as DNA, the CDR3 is TGTGCCAGCAGCCCCTACGCCACCGGGGAGCTGTTTTTT. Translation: CASSPYATGELFF.

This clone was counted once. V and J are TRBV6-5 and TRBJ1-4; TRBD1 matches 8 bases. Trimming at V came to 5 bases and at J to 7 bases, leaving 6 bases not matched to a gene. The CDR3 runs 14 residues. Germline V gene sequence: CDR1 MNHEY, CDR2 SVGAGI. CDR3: CASSPGGGIEKLFF. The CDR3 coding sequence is TGTGCCAGCAGTCCAGGGGGCGGCATTGAAAAACTGTTTTTT.

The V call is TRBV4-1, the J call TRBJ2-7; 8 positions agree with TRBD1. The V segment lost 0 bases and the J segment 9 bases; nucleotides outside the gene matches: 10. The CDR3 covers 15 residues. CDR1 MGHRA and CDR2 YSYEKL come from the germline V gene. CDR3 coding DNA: TGCGCCAGCAGCCAAGACGGGCAGGGGGCCGCGGGGCAGTACTTC. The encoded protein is CASSQDGQGAAGQYF.

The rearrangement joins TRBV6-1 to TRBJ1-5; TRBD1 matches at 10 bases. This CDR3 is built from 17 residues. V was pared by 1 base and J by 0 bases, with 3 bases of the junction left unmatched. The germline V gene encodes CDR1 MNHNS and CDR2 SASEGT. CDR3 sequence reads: CASSEGTGGYSNQPQHF. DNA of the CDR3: TGTGCCAGCAGTGAAGGGACAGGGGGATATAGCAATCAGCCCCAGCATTTT.

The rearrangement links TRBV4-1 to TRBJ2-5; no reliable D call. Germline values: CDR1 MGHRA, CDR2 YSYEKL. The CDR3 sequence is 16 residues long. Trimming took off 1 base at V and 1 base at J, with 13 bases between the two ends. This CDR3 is CASSQVHSYLQETQYF. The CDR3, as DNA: TGCGCCAGCAGCCAAGTTCACAGCTACCTCCAAGAGACCCAGTACTTC.

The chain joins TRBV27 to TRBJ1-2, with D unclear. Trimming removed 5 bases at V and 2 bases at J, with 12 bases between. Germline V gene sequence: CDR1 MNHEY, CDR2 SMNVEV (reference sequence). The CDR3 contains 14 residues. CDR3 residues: CASSPREPNYGYTF. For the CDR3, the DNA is TGTGCCAGCAGTCCCCGGGAACCGAACTATGGCTACACCTTC.

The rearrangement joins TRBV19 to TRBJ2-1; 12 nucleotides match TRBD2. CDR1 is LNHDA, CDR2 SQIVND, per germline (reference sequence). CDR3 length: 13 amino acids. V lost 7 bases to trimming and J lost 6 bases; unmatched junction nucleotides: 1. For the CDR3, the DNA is TGTGCCAGTACTAGCGGGAGGGGCAATGAGCAGTTCTTC. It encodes CASTSGRGNEQFF.

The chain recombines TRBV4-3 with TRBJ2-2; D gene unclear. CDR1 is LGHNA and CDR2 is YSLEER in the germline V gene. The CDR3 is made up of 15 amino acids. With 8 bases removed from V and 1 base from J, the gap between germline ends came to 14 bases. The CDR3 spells CASCEKWRNTGELFF. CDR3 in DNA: TGCGCCAGCTGTGAGAAATGGAGGAACACCGGGGAGCTGTTTTTT.

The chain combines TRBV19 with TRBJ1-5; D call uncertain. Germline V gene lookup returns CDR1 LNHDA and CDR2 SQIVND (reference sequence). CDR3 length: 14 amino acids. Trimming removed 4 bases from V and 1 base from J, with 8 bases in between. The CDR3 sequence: CASSTVFSNQPQHF. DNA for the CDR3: TGTGCCAGTAGTACAGTCTTCAGCAATCAGCCCCAGCATTTT.